The present T cell receptor (beta chain) was sequenced within a study of blood T cell repertoires in COVID-19. Background on the study: Sources were T cells, B-cell-depleted T cells, or PBMCs; the material itself was cDNA or gDNA.

Original processing notes: By means of reference gene primer amplification, nucleated cell counts were estimated. Repertoires were generated with immunoSEQ multiplex PCR, while TCRdb's copy carries only in-frame clones and drops some. V and J calls and clone size come straight from that table; D and trimming were deduced from the DNA. This table has about 670,000 clones, approximately 90% appearing once. V was trimmed by 5 bases and J by 7 bases, leaving 21 bases between them. Germline CDR1 is PRHDT and CDR2 is FYEKMQ (reference sequence). This CDR3 is 17 amino acids long. V is TRBV13 and J is TRBJ1-6; no firm D call. The sequenced sample consisted of peripheral blood. This TCR came from a woman aged 18-30 years with acute or convalescent COVID-19. The DNA for the CDR3 is TGTGCCAGCAGCCCTCGGTGGGTAAAACGAGGGAATTCACCCCTCCACTTT. Amino acids: CASSPRWVKRGNSPLHF.